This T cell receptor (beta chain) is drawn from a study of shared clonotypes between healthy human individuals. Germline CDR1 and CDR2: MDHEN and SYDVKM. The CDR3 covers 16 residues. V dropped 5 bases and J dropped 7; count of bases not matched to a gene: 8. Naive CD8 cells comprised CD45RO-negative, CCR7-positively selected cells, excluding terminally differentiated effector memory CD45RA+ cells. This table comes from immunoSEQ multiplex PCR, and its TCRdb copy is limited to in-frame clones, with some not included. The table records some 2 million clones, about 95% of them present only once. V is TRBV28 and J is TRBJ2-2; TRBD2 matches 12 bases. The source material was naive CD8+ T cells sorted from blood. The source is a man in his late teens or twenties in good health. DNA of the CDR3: TGTGCCAGCAGTCCGAGGACTAGCGGGGCCCGCGGGGAGCTGTTTTTT. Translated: CASSPRTSGARGELFF.